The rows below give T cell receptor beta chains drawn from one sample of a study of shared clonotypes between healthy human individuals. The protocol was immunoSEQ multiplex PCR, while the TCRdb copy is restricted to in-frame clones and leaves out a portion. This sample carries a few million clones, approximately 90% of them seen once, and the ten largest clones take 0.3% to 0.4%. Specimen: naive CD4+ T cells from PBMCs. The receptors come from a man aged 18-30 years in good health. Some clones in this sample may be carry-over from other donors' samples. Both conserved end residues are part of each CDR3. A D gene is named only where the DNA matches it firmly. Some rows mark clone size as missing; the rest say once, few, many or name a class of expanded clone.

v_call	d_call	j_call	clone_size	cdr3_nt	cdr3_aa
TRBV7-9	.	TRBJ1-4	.	TGTGCCAGCAGCTTAGTGGCGGGTCCTAATGAAAAACTGTTTTTT	CASSLVAGPNEKLFF
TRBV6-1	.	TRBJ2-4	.	TGTGCCAGCAGTGTGTGGGGTGTAAAAAACATTCAGTACTTC	CASSVWGVKNIQYF
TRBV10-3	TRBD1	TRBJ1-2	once	TGTGCCATCAGTGCCAGGGGGCGCGGTTTAGAATATGGCTACACCTTC	CAISARGRGLEYGYTF
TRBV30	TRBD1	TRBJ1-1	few	TGTGCCTACGGACAGGGGACTGAAGCTTTCTTT	CAYGQGTEAFF
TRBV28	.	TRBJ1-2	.	TGTGCCAGCAGTTTGTCGGGGTCCCCGTATGGCTACACCTTC	CASSLSGSPYGYTF
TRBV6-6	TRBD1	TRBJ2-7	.	TGTGCCAGCACCCCCGGACAGGGCCATAACGAGCAGTACTTC	CASTPGQGHNEQYF
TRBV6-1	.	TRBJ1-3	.	TGTGCCAGCAGTGAACATTGGGGCTCTGGAAACACCATATATTTT	CASSEHWGSGNTIYF
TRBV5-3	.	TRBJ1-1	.	TGTGCCAGAAGCTTGGACAAGGACACTGAAGCTTTCTTT	CARSLDKDTEAFF
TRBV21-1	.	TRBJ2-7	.	TGTGCCAGCAGCAAGAACAGGGGACACCCCTACGAGCAGTACTTC	CASSKNRGHPYEQYF
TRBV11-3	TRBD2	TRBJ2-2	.	TGTGCCAGCAGCCCCGGGGGGGGGCCCGGGGAGCTGTTTTTT	CASSPGGGPGELFF
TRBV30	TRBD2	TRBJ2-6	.	TGTGCCTGTAGCGGGGGCTACTCTGGGGCCAACGTCCTGACTTTC	CACSGGYSGANVLTF
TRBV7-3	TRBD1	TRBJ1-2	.	TGTGCCAGCAGCTTATACGCCGGGACAGGGAATGGCTACACCTTC	CASSLYAGTGNGYTF
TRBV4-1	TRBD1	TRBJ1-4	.	TGCGCCAGCAGCCAAGTTAGAAGGGGGCGGACGGAAGATAATGAAAAACTGTTTTTT	CASSQVRRGRTEDNEKLFF
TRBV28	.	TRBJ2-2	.	TGTGCCGGACAAACGGGGACTGGGGGAACCGGGGAGCTGTTTTTT	CAGQTGTGGTGELFF
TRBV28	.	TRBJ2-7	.	TGTGCCAGCAGTTTCGGCTCGACTAGCTACGAGCAGTACTTC	CASSFGSTSYEQYF
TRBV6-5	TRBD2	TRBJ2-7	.	TGTGCCAGCAGTTACGATACAAGCGGGAGCAGCTACGAGCAGTACTTC	CASSYDTSGSSYEQYF
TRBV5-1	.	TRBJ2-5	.	TGCGCCAGCAGCTTCGGAGGTGGGGAAGAGACCCAGTACTTC	CASSFGGGEETQYF
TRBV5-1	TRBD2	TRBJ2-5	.	TGCGCCAGCAGCTGGGGACTAGCGGTCCAAGAGACCCAGTACTTC	CASSWGLAVQETQYF
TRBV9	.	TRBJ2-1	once	TGTGCCAGCAGCGTCACGTTGACTGGCCGTGGGAATGAGCAGTTCTTC	CASSVTLTGRGNEQFF
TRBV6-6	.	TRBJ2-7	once	TGTGCCAGCAGTTACGGGTCGACCTACGAGCAGTACTTC	CASSYGSTYEQYF
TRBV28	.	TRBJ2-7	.	TGTGCCAGCAGTCCTTCGGGGGCGGTCGACGAGCAGTACTTC	CASSPSGAVDEQYF
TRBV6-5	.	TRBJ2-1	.	TGTGCCAGCAGTTACGGGCAACCATCCTACAATGAGCAGTTCTTC	CASSYGQPSYNEQFF
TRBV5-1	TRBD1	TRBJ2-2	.	TGCGCCAGCAGCTTGACCTGGACAGGGTCCGCCGGGGAGCTGTTTTTT	CASSLTWTGSAGELFF
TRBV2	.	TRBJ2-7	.	TGTGCCAGCAGTGTGGGGCAGCCCGATCTTTACGAGCAGTACTTC	CASSVGQPDLYEQYF
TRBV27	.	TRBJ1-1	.	TGTGCCAGCAGTTTAATTGGGGATCCAAAAGCTTTCTTT	CASSLIGDPKAFF
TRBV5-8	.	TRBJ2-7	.	TGTGCCAGCAGCTTGCAGGGCTTCGGTTCCTACGAGCAGTACTTC	CASSLQGFGSYEQYF
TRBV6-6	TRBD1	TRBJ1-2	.	TGTGCCAGCAGTAGGGACAGTAACTATGGCTACACCTTC	CASSRDSNYGYTF
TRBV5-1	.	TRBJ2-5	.	TGCGCCAGCAGCGGGGGCCTTAGGGGGACCCAGTACTTC	CASSGGLRGTQYF
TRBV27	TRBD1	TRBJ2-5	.	TGTGCCAGCAGTTTATCTGCTTGGACAGGGGAAGAGACCCAGTACTTC	CASSLSAWTGEETQYF
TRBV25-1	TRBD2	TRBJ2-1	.	TGTGCCAGCAGGGGACTAGCGGGAGGATACAATGAGCAGTTCTTC	CASRGLAGGYNEQFF
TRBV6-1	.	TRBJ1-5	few	TGTGCCAGCAGTGAACAGGGGAGCAATCAGCCCCAGCATTTT	CASSEQGSNQPQHF
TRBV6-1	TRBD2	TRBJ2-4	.	TGTGCCAGCAGTGGAACCATCCCGGGACTAGCGGGAGTCTACGTAAACATTCAGTACTTC	CASSGTIPGLAGVYVNIQYF
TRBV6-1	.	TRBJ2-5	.	TGTGCCAGCAGTGAAGCGCGAGGGACACTCCAAGAGACCCAGTACTTC	CASSEARGTLQETQYF
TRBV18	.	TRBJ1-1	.	TGTGCCAGCTCACCTCAGAGGCCGGAGGGGGGGACTGAAGCTTTCTTT	CASSPQRPEGGTEAFF
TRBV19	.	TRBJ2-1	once	TGTGCCAGTAGTATAGTTGGGCAGGGTTGGAGGGAGTCCTACAATGAGCAGTTCTTC	CASSIVGQGWRESYNEQFF
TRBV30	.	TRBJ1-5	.	TGTGCCTGGAGCGGGACCAACAATCAGCCCCAGCATTTT	CAWSGTNNQPQHF
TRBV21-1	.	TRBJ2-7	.	TGTGCCAGCCGGACATATAATTTAAACGAGCAGTACTTC	CASRTYNLNEQYF
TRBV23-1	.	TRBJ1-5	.	TGCGCCAGCAGTGACCGGCCAAGGGGGGCTCAGCCCCAGCATTTT	CASSDRPRGAQPQHF
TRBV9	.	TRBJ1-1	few	TGTGCCAGCAGCGTAGGGCCCATTACCATGAACACTGAAGCTTTCTTT	CASSVGPITMNTEAFF
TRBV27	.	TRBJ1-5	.	TGTGCCAGCAGTCCTGAAACCCAGCATTTT	CASSPETQHF
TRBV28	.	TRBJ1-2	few	TGTGCCAGCAGTTCGCTTCAGGGTTGGGGTGGCTACACCTTC	CASSSLQGWGGYTF
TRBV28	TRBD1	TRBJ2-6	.	TGTGCCAGCAGTTCACTAGGGACAGCCTCTGGGGCCAACGTCCTGACTTTC	CASSSLGTASGANVLTF
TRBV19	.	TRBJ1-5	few	TGTGCCAGTACCATGGGGCCCAATCAGCCCCAGCATTTT	CASTMGPNQPQHF
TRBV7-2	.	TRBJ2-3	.	TGTGCCAGCAGCCGTTCCCGGGGCACAGATACGCAGTATTTT	CASSRSRGTDTQYF
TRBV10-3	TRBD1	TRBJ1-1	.	TGTGCCATCAGGGCCGACAGGGGGAACACTGAAGCTTTCTTT	CAIRADRGNTEAFF